This TCR beta chain was identified during a study of tumor-infiltrating lymphocytes in oesophageal squamous cell carcinoma (dated by TCRdb to about 2016). Comments on this clonotype: No antigen is known for it. Base qualities are not provided; no much larger clone lies one nucleotide away.

Taken from cysteine to phenylalanine, the CDR3 has 14 residues. The read is trimmed to its CDR3 DNA, 42 bases read in frame from base 1. CDR1 and CDR2, looked up from the germline V gene, are SGHVS and FNYEAQ. The library was produced with PCR. Sequencing relied on an Illumina HiSeq 2000. Clones were called with MiXCR by TCRdb after fastp trimmed the public reads at Q25, and only in-frame beta chains were retained. Each entry is one CDR3 protein sequence, shown with its most common DNA and genes. This sample gives about 21,000 distinct CDR3 sequences in total; around 35% of them show up just once. About 12% of the sample rests with the top ten.

The clonotype originates from a male donor with esophageal squamous cell carcinoma. The specimen was esophageal tumor tissue. The chain joins TRBV7-6 to TRBJ2-1; too little of a D gene remains to name it. The J call may not be correct, given that the DNA end is closer to TRBJ2-7. The DNA is TGTGCCAGCAGCTTATTCAAGGAGCTTAACGAGCAGTACTTC. It is translated as CASSLFKELNEQYF.